This is a list of T cell receptor beta chains from one sample in a study of OX40 agonist ivuxolimab in advanced cancers. Assay: immunoSEQ multiplex PCR; the TCRdb copy retains only in-frame clones and omits some. This repertoire shows some 100,000 clones, approximately 90% found once; its top ten account for about 0.29%. The sequencing used CD4+ or CD8+ T cells sorted from blood, collected in a trial of the OX40 agonist ivuxolimab. Source of these receptors: an adult with an advanced solid tumor such as melanoma, head and neck, liver or kidney cancer. Both conserved end residues are part of each CDR3. D genes are given only for firm matches. Where a row states a size, it is once, few, many or the class of an expanded clone; other rows omit it.

clone_size j_call d_call v_call cdr3_aa cdr3_nt
- TRBJ2-3 - TRBV5-4 CASSFPARTDTQYF TGTGCCAGCAGCTTTCCCGCGAGGACAGATACGCAGTATTTT
- TRBJ2-5 TRBD2 TRBV29-1 CSVSLAGSETQYF TGCAGCGTTTCCCTAGCGGGATCTGAGACCCAGTACTTC
- TRBJ1-4 - TRBV2 CASSEASVLLKEKLFF TGTGCCAGCAGTGAAGCGTCGGTCCTTTTGAAGGAAAAACTGTTTTTT
once TRBJ2-7 TRBD2 TRBV7-2 CASSLEPTSGPSYEQYF TGTGCCAGCAGCTTAGAACCGACTAGCGGACCTTCCTACGAGCAGTACTTC
- TRBJ2-3 TRBD2 TRBV5-5 CASAGLALTDTQYF TGTGCCAGCGCAGGACTAGCGCTGACAGATACGCAGTATTTT
once TRBJ2-1 - TRBV7-2 CASSLVGLNEQFF TGTGCCAGCAGCTTAGTGGGTCTCAATGAGCAGTTCTTC
- TRBJ2-1 TRBD2 TRBV15 CATNSDREGRGNEQFF TGTGCCACCAACTCAGATCGGGAGGGCCGAGGGAATGAGCAGTTCTTC
- TRBJ2-4 - TRBV5-4 CASSHDRNIQYF TGTGCCAGCAGCCACGACAGAAACATTCAGTACTTC
- TRBJ2-7 - TRBV14 CASSHRRERAYEQYF TGTGCCAGCAGCCATAGGAGGGAGCGTGCCTACGAGCAGTACTTC
- TRBJ2-1 TRBD2 TRBV19 CASSRGTSMDEQFF TGTGCCAGTAGTCGAGGGACTAGTATGGATGAGCAGTTCTTC